The 12 T cell receptor beta chains listed next were all sequenced from one sample in a study of regulatory T cells in long-lasting Graves disease. Time point specified: persistent/refractory GD, antithyroid drugs over 5 years with positive TRAb. RNA extracted from PBMCs served as the sequencing template. Sequencing libraries for TCR beta were prepared with iRepertoire HTBI primers and Arm-PCR of CDR3 regions. A single record per CDR3 protein comes from TCRdb applying MiXCR to the multiplex PCR reads. Of nearly 350,000 distinct CDR3 sequences in the sample, around a fifth were seen once. The source was peripheral blood mononuclear cells (PBMCs), collected when the disease was refractory, from a patient treated with antithyroid drugs. These receptors came from a female donor with Graves disease.

This clonotype has a count of ten or more. DNA for the CDR3: TGTGCCAGCTCGGCCGGGACAGGGTGGGACACTGAAGCTTTCTTT. Protein product: CASSAGTGWDTEAFF. J is TRBJ1-1 and V is TRBV27; TRBD1 agrees at 9 bases. Germline V gene lookup returns CDR1 MNHEY and CDR2 SMNVEV (reference sequence). The CDR3 length is 15 residues. The trim removed 8 bases at V and 3 bases at J, leaving 10 bases unmatched.

This clonotype appeared a few times. The gene calls are TRBV6-1 and TRBJ2-7, with D maybe TRBD2 (6 bases). Between the trimmed V and J ends, which lost 4 bases and 2 bases, there was a span of 15 bases. Per the germline V gene, CDR1 is MNHNS and CDR2 is SASEGT. This CDR3 has 15 amino acids. The CDR3 sequence: CASSAQTGTAYEQYF. The CDR3 DNA follows: TGTGCCAGCAGTGCCCAAACCGGGACTGCCTACGAGCAGTACTTC.

This chain uses TRBV5-1 with TRBJ1-1; no definite D call. Germline V lookup: CDR1 SGHRS, CDR2 YFSETQ. There are 13 residues in the CDR3. V dropped 0 bases and J dropped 3 bases, with 6 bases sitting between them. CDR3 amino acids: CASSLGQHTEAFF. Written as DNA, the CDR3 is TGCGCCAGCAGCTTGGGGCAACACACTGAAGCTTTCTTT.

This clonotype was seen many times. V gene TRBV6-2 or TRBV6-3 combines with J gene TRBJ1-5, with a tentative D call TRBD1 (6 bases). The CDR3 contains 15 residues. Germline V gives CDR1 MNHEY, CDR2 SVGEGT. Trimming cost V 0 bases and J 3 bases, with 9 bases left between them. The CDR3 loop is CASSYSGQSNQPQHF. CDR3 DNA sequence: TGTGCCAGCAGTTACTCAGGACAGTCCAATCAGCCCCAGCATTTT.

This clonotype was observed a handful of times. The chain carries TRBV13 and TRBJ1-2; no definite D call. CDR1 is PRHDT, CDR2 FYEKMQ, per germline (reference sequence). The ends were cut back, 10 bases at V and 0 bases at J, with 15 bases in the middle. CDR3 length equals 14 residues. In nucleotides, the CDR3 is TGTGCCAACAGAAGGACCGGAGCTAACTATGGCTACACCTTC. Translation gives CANRRTGANYGYTF.

The sample holds many counts of this clonotype. The chain uses TRBV28 and TRBJ2-7; TRBD2 matches 10 bases. The germline V gene encodes CDR1 MDHEN and CDR2 SYDVKM. Trimming cost V 11 bases and J 5 bases; bases outside gene matches: 9. The length of the CDR3 is 13 residues. CDR3 amino acids: CAWPPSGGDEQYF. The CDR3 DNA is TGTGCCTGGCCTCCTAGCGGGGGCGACGAGCAGTACTTC.

Comments on this clonotype: Just one base apart from a much larger clone, this may be a read error. The chain employs TRBV6-1 and TRBJ1-1, with 7 bases identical to TRBD1. The CDR3 extends over 19 amino acids. Germline assignment: CDR1 MNHNS and CDR2 SASEGT. The CDR3 region is CASSPPGQRIRSGNTEASF. DNA for the CDR3: TGTGCCAGCAGCCCGCCGGGACAGAGGATTAGGAGTGGAAACACTGAAGCTTCCTTT.

There are many counts of this clonotype. This rearrangement joins TRBV28 to TRBJ2-5; D is ambiguous. The V gene's germline CDR1 is MDHEN and CDR2 SYDVKM. The CDR3 is 14 residues long. Trimming cost V 3 bases and J 0 bases, with 8 bases left between them. The CDR3 spells CASSFKPYQETQYF. The CDR3 DNA is TGTGCCAGCAGTTTTAAGCCGTACCAAGAGACCCAGTACTTC.

The chain couples TRBV9 to TRBJ2-7; 11 bases fit TRBD2. The CDR3 sequence is 17 residues long. V shed 4 bases and J 3 bases; nucleotides not matched to a gene: 12. Per the germline V gene, CDR1 is SGDLS and CDR2 is YYNGEE. Written as DNA, the CDR3 is TGTGCCAGCAGCCAATACGATTCCGGGACTAGCGGCTACGAGCAGTACTTC. It encodes CASSQYDSGTSGYEQYF. The full variable domain, in which reference TRBV9 and TRBJ2-7 provide the parts outside the CDR3, is DSGVTQTPKHLITATGQRVTLRCSPRSGDLSVYWYQQSLDQGLQFLIQYYNGEERAKGNILERFSAQQFPDLHSELNLSSLELGDSALYFCASSQYDSGTSGYEQYFGPGTRLTVT.

This chain joins TRBV7-2 and TRBJ2-7; D gene uncertain. V was clipped by 3 bases and J by 6 bases, with 15 bases between them. Per the germline V gene, CDR1 is SGHTA and CDR2 is FQGNSA. The CDR3 sequence is 14 residues long. The CDR3 is CASSFWTGSGEQYF. The CDR3 bases are TGTGCCAGCAGCTTTTGGACGGGCTCGGGCGAGCAGTACTTC.

This clonotype was observed a handful of times. The chain is built from TRBV7-2 and TRBJ1-1; TRBD1 might be the D (5 bases). This CDR3 is built from 16 residues. The V and J ends lost 1 base and 1 base respectively, with 13 bases between them. The germline gives CDR1 SGHTA, CDR2 FQGNSA. The CDR3: CASSLDLAGRNTEAFF. The DNA of the CDR3 is TGTGCCAGCAGCTTAGATTTGGCAGGGAGGAACACTGAAGCTTTCTTT.

The CDR3 coding sequence is TGTGCCAGCACCCCGGGACAGGAAGAGACCCAGTACTTC. Its protein product is CASTPGQEETQYF. This sequence joins TRBV12-3 or TRBV12-4 and TRBJ2-5, with TRBD1 identical over 8 bases. Unmatched junction bases numbered 4, after V lost 7 bases and J lost 3 bases. The CDR3 consists of 13 residues.